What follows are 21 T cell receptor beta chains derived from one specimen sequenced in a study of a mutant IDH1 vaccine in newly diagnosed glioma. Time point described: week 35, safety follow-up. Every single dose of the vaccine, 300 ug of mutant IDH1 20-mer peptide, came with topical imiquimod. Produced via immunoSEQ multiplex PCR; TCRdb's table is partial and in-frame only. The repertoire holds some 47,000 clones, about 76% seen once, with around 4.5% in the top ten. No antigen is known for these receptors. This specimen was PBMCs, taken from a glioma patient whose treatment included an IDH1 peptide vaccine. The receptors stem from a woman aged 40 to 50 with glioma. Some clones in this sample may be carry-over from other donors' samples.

The CDR3 region has the DNA TGCGCCAGCAGCCAAATTGAGATGGGGAAGGATGAGCAGTTCTTC. This encodes CASSQIEMGKDEQFF. This chain links TRBV4-3 with TRBJ2-1; D remains ambiguous. This CDR3 comprises 15 residues. Germline-derived CDR1 and CDR2 are LGHNA and YSLEER. V was pared by 2 bases and J by 8 bases, with 16 bases between.

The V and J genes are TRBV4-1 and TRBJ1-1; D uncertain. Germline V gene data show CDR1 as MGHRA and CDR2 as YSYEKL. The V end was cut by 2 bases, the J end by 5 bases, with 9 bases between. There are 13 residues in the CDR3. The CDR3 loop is CASSQSGGTEAFF. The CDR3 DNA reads TGCGCCAGCAGCCAATCGGGAGGTACTGAAGCTTTCTTT.

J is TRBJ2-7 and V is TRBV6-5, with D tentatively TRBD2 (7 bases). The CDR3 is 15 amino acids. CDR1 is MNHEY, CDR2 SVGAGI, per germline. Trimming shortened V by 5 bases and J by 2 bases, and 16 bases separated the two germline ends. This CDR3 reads CASSASGGPTYEQYF. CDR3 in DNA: TGTGCCAGCAGTGCCTCGGGGGGCCCCACCTACGAGCAGTACTTC.

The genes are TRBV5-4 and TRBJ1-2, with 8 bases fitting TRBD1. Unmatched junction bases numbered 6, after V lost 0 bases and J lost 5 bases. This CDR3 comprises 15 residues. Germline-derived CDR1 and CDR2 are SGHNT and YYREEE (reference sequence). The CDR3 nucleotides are TGTGCCAGCAGCTTGGGGACAGGGACGGCTTATGGCTACACCTTC. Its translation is CASSLGTGTAYGYTF.

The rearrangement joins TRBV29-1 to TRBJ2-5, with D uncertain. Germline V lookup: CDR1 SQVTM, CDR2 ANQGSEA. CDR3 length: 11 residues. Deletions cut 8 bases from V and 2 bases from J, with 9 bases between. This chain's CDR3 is CSHDIQETQYF. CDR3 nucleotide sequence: TGCAGCCATGACATACAAGAGACCCAGTACTTC.

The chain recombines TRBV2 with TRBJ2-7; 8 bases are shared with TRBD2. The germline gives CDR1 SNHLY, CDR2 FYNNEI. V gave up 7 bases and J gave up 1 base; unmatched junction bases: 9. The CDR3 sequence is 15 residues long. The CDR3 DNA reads TGTGCCAGCACCCTTTTGCGGGGGGCGTCCTACGAGCAGTACTTC. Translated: CASTLLRGASYEQYF.

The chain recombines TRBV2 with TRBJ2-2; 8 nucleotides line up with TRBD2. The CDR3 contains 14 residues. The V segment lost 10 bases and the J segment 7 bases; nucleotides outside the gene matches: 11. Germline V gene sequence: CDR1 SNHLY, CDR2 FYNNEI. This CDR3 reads CAILAGGPHGELFF. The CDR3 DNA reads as TGTGCCATCTTGGCGGGGGGCCCACACGGGGAGCTGTTTTTT.

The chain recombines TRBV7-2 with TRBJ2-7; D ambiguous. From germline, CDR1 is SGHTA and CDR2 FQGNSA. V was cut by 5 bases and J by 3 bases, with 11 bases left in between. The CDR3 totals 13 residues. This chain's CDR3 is CASSPEGYYEQYF. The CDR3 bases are TGTGCCAGCAGCCCCGAAGGGTACTACGAGCAGTACTTC.

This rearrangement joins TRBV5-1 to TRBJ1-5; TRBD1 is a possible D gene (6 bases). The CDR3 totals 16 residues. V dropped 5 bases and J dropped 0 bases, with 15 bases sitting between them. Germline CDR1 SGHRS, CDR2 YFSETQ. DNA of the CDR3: TGCGCCAGCAGTACGAAACAGGGTTATAGCAATCAGCCCCAGCATTTT. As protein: CASSTKQGYSNQPQHF.

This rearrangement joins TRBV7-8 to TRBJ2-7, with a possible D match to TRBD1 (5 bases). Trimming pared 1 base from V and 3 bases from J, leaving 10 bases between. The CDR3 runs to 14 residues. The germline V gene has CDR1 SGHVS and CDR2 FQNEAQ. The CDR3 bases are TGTGCCAGCAGCTTAGAACAGGACCACTACGAGCAGTACTTC. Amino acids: CASSLEQDHYEQYF. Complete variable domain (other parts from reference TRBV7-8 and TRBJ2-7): GAGVSQSPRYKVAKRGQDVALRCDPISGHVSLFWYQQALGQGPEFLTYFQNEAQLDKSGLPSDRFFAERPEGSVSTLKIQRTQQEDSAVYLCASSLEQDHYEQYFGPGTRLTVT.

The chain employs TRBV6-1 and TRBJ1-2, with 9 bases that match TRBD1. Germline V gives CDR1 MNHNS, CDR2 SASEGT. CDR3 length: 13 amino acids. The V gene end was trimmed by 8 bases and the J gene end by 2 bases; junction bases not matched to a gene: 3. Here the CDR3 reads CASHRGLNYGYTF. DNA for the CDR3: TGTGCCAGCCACAGGGGGCTGAACTATGGCTACACCTTC.

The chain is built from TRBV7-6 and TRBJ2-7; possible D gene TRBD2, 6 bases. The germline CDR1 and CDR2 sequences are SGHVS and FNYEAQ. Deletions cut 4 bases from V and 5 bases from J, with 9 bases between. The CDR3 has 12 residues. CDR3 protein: CASSSGVNEQYF. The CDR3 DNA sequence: TGTGCCAGCAGCTCGGGAGTTAACGAGCAGTACTTC.

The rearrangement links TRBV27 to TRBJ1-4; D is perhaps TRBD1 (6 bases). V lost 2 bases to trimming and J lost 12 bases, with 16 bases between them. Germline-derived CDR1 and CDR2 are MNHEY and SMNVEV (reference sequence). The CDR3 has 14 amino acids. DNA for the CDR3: TGTGCCAGCAGTTTAGCAGGGGTCGGGGGTGAACTGTTTTTT. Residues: CASSLAGVGGELFF. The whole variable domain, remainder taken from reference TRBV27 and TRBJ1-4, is EAQVTQNPRYLITVTGKKLTVTCSQNMNHEYMSWYRQDPGLGLRQIYYSMNVEVTDKGDVPEGYKVSRKEKRNFPLILESPSPNQTSLYFCASSLAGVGGELFFGSGTQLSVL.

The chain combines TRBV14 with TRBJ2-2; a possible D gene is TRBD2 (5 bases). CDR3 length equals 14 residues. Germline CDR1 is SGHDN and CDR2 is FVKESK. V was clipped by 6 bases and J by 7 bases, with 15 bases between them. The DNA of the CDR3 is TGTGCCAGCAGACGGTCCGGGGTCAACGGGGAGCTGTTTTTT. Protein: CASRRSGVNGELFF.

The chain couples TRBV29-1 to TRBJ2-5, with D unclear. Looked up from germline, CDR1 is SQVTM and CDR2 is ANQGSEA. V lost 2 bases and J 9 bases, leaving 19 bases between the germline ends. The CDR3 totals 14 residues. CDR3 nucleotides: TGCAGCGTTGAACTTAGGAGTCGGGTTGAGGCCCAGTACTTC. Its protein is CSVELRSRVEAQYF.

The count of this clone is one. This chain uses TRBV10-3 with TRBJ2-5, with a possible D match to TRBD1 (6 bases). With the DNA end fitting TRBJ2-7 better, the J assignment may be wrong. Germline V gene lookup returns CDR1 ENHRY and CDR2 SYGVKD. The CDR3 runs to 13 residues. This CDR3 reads CAISQGPSYEQYF. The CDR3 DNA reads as TGTGCCATCAGCCAGGGGCCCTCCTACGAGCAGTACTTC.

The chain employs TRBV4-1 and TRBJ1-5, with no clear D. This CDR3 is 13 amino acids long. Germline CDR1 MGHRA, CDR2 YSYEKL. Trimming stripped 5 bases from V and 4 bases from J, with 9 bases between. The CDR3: CASSFRGNQPQHF. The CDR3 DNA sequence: TGCGCCAGCAGCTTCCGGGGTAATCAGCCCCAGCATTTT.

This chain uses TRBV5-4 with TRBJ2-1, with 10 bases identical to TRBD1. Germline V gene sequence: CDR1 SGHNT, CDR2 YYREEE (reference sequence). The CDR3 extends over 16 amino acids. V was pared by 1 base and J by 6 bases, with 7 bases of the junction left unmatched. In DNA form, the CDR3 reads TGTGCCAGCAGCTTGCCCGGGACAGGGGCTTTCAATGAGCAGTTCTTC. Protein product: CASSLPGTGAFNEQFF.

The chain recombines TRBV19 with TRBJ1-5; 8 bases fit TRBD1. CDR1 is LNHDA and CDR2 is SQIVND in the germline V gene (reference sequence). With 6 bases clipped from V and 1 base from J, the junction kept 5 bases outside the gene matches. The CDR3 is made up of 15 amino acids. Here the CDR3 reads CASSLDRESNQPQHF. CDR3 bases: TGTGCCAGTAGCCTGGACAGGGAAAGCAATCAGCCCCAGCATTTT.

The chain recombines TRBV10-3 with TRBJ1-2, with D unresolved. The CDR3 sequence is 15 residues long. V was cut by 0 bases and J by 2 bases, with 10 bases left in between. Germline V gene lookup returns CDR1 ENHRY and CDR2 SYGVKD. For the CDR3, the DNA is TGTGCCATCAGTGAGTCGATTGCGTTAAACTATGGCTACACCTTC. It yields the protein CAISESIALNYGYTF.

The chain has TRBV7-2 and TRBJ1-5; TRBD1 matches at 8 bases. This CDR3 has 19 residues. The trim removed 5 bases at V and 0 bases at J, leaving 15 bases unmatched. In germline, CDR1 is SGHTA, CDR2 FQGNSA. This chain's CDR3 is CASSHPGGTGPYSNQPQHF. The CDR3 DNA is TGTGCCAGCAGCCACCCGGGGGGGACAGGCCCATATAGCAATCAGCCCCAGCATTTT.